The sequence of this TCR beta chain was determined in a study of T-cell memory formation after mild COVID-19. Overall study results and limits: The study found contracting CD4+ clones mainly in CM and EM and contracting CD8+ clones in EMRA.

TCRdb itself ran the 5' RACE reads through MiXCR, one entry per CDR3 protein. Among 200,000 to 250,000 distinct CDR3 sequences listed, about 9.2% were seen once. This clonotype was observed a handful of times. Its antigen remains unknown. This sequence originates from a man aged 18 to 35 who had mild COVID-19 (a few samples of this study predate the infection). Cell type and time point are not known. Sequencing was carried out using PBMCs or a T cell subset sorted from them (not recorded which).

CDR3 residues: CASSSPLEAGELFF. Written as DNA, the CDR3 is TGTGCCAGCAGTTCCCCGCTAGAGGCCGGGGAGCTGTTTTTT. The gene calls are TRBV6-2 or TRBV6-3 and TRBJ2-2, with D uncertain. With 4 bases removed from V and 6 bases from J, the gap between germline ends came to 12 bases. CDR1 is MNHEY, CDR2 SVGEGT, per germline. This CDR3 is 14 amino acids long.